These 28 T cell receptor beta chains came from one sample sequenced in a study of human T cells and chemical hapten exposure. TCRdb reprocessed the RACE reads with MiXCR, giving one entry per CDR3 protein. This repertoire shows 87,000 or so distinct CDR3 sequences, 9.6% found once; its top ten account for around 4%. Time point: pre-sensitization, week 0. Treatment: therapeutic diphenylcyclopropenone sensitization with weekly scalp DPC. The sequencing used whole blood, collected in connection with sensitization to the hapten diphenylcyclopropenone (DPC). All receptors derive from a woman between 40 and 55 years old with alopecia areata. Some clones in this sample may be carry-over from other donors' samples.

This clonotype was found many times. This chain links TRBV4-1 with TRBJ1-1, with TRBD1 as a possible D gene (6 bases). CDR3 size: 14 residues. CDR1 and CDR2 (germline): MGHRA, YSYEKL. Trimming cost V 4 bases and J 7 bases, with 16 bases left between them. In DNA form, the CDR3 reads TGCGCCAGCAGCCTCCTACCTGGACAGATTGAAGCTTTCTTT. Translation gives CASSLLPGQIEAFF.

This clonotype occurred a few times. The rearrangement uses TRBV7-8 and TRBJ1-1, with 8 bases that match TRBD1. CDR3 length: 13 amino acids. V shed 5 bases and J 5 bases; nucleotides not matched to a gene: 4. Germline V CDR1 and CDR2: SGHVS, FQNEAQ. The CDR3 DNA follows: TGTGCCAGCAGCCGACAGGGGAGGACTGAAGCTTTCTTT. It translates to CASSRQGRTEAFF.

This chain joins TRBV7-2 and TRBJ2-5; tentatively, D is TRBD1 or TRBD2 (5 bases each). The ends were cut back, 5 bases at V and 10 bases at J, with 17 bases in the middle. The CDR3 runs to 13 residues. From germline, CDR1 is SGHTA and CDR2 FQGNSA. Here the CDR3 DNA reads TGTGCCAGCAGCAAAAGAGGGGTAGGGGACCAGTACTTC. Its translation is CASSKRGVGDQYF. The full variable domain, with the rest looked up from reference TRBV7-2 and TRBJ2-5, is GAGVSQSPSNKVTEKGKDVELRCDPISGHTALYWYRQSLGQGLEFLIYFQGNSAPDKSGLPSDRFSAERTGGSVSTLTIQRTQQEDSAVYLCASSKRGVGDQYFGPGTRLLVL.

A single count supports this clonotype. CDR3 residues: CASSLKGVYGYTF. CDR3 coding DNA: TGTGCCAGCAGCTTGAAGGGAGTCTATGGCTACACCTTC. The chain combines TRBV5-4 with TRBJ1-2, with D uncertain. Germline V gives CDR1 SGHNT, CDR2 YYREEE (reference sequence). V was trimmed by 1 base and J by 4 bases, leaving 8 bases between them. The CDR3 consists of 13 residues.

The chain uses TRBV20-1 and TRBJ2-4; D is undetermined. CDR1 DFQATT and CDR2 SNEGSKA come from the germline V gene (reference sequence). This CDR3 is 14 amino acids long. The ends were cut back, 6 bases at V and 0 bases at J, with 12 bases in the middle. CDR3 sequence: CSASSGSAKNIQYF. CDR3 coding DNA: TGCAGTGCGAGTTCCGGGTCAGCCAAAAACATTCAGTACTTC.

This clonotype has a count of ten or more. The gene calls are TRBV4-3 and TRBJ2-3; no clear D gene. Germline lookup yields CDR1 LGHNA and CDR2 YSLEER. With 3 bases removed from V and 2 bases from J, the gap between germline ends came to 9 bases. This CDR3 is built from 14 residues. The CDR3 DNA sequence: TGCGCCAGCAGCCATTCAAGCAACACAGATACGCAGTATTTT. It encodes CASSHSSNTDTQYF.

J is TRBJ2-3 and V is TRBV27; the D gene could be TRBD1 or TRBD2 (6 bases each). Trimming pared 5 bases from V and 4 bases from J, leaving 19 bases between. The CDR3 runs to 16 residues. Germline V CDR1 and CDR2: MNHEY, SMNVEV (reference sequence). The CDR3 region is CASSDKPGEEADTQYF. As DNA, the CDR3 is TGTGCCAGCAGTGACAAACCAGGGGAGGAGGCAGATACGCAGTATTTT.

This clonotype was counted between two and nine times. V and J are TRBV5-1 and TRBJ1-6; D remains unclear. V lost 4 bases to trimming and J lost 7 bases, with 12 bases between them. Per germline, CDR1 SGHRS and CDR2 YFSETQ. The CDR3 runs to 14 residues. The CDR3 is CASSKNSRNSPLHF. In nucleotides, the CDR3 is TGCGCCAGCAGCAAAAACAGCCGGAATTCACCCCTCCACTTT.

This clonotype occurred a few times. V gene TRBV13 combines with J gene TRBJ2-2; D uncertain. The germline V and J ends were trimmed by 3 bases and 3 bases, with 2 bases remaining between them. The length of the CDR3 is 12 residues. The germline V gene has CDR1 PRHDT and CDR2 FYEKMQ (reference sequence). The CDR3 DNA reads TGTGCCAGCAGCTTCGACACCGGGGAGCTGTTTTTT. Translation gives CASSFDTGELFF. The variable domain in full, completed from reference TRBV13 and TRBJ2-2, reads AAGVIQSPRHLIKEKRETATLKCYPIPRHDTVYWYQQGPGQDPQFLISFYEKMQSDKGSIPDRFSAQQFSDYHSELNMSSLELGDSALYFCASSFDTGELFFGEGSRLTVL.

This clonotype was counted only a few times. One end of the junction is discordant with germline, which a read error may explain. The genes are TRBV7-9 and TRBJ1-2; D gene uncertain. CDR3 size: 16 residues. From germline, CDR1 is SEHNR and CDR2 FQNEAQ (reference sequence). Written as DNA, the CDR3 is TGTGCCAGCAGCCTAGCCGGTGGGCCCCTTCCTAATGGCTACACCTTC. Translating it yields CASSLAGGPLPNGYTF. Together with reference TRBV7-9 and TRBJ1-2, the CDR3 gives the full variable domain: DTGVSQNPRHKITKRGQNVTFRCDPISEHNRLYWYRQTLGQGPEFLTYFQNEAQLEKSRLLSDRFSAERPKGSFSTLEIQRTEQGDSAMYLCASSLAGGPLPNGYTFGSGTRLTVV.

The chain carries TRBV6-6 and TRBJ2-1; D perhaps matches TRBD1 (5 bases). The germline V and J ends were trimmed by 7 bases and 8 bases, with 18 bases remaining between them. There are 14 residues in the CDR3. The germline gives CDR1 MNHNY, CDR2 SVGAGI (reference sequence). The CDR3 reads CASKDRRIGDEQFF. The CDR3 DNA reads as TGTGCCAGCAAGGATAGACGCATAGGGGATGAGCAGTTCTTC.

The chain uses TRBV6-2 or TRBV6-3 and TRBJ2-7, with D unresolved. In germline, CDR1 is MNHEY, CDR2 SVGEGT. The CDR3 covers 13 residues. The V end lost 7 bases, the J end lost 0 bases, and 10 bases lay between the germline ends. The CDR3 DNA is TGTGCCAGCACCCTCGACAACTCCTACGAGCAGTACTTC. Amino acids: CASTLDNSYEQYF.

This clonotype was picked up a small number of times. The rearrangement links TRBV6-2 or TRBV6-3 to TRBJ1-5, with D tentatively TRBD1 (5 bases). Trimming took off 4 bases at V and 1 base at J, with 14 bases between the two ends. The germline V gene has CDR1 MNHEY and CDR2 SVGEGT. The CDR3 totals 16 residues. In DNA form, the CDR3 reads TGTGCCAGCAGTTCCCCGGGTGGGGGGAGCAATCAGCCCCAGCATTTT. This sequence encodes CASSSPGGGSNQPQHF.

J is TRBJ2-5 and V is TRBV4-3; no reliable D call. Germline loops: CDR1 LGHNA, CDR2 YSLEER. V lost 0 bases and J 4 bases, leaving 6 bases between the germline ends. This CDR3 is 13 amino acids long. The CDR3 here is CASSQDTIETQYF. The DNA for the CDR3 is TGCGCCAGCAGCCAAGATACTATAGAGACCCAGTACTTC.

This clonotype was counted ten times or more. The chain couples TRBV6-1 to TRBJ2-1; the D gene is possibly TRBD2 (5 bases). Germline values: CDR1 MNHNS, CDR2 SASEGT. V dropped 3 bases and J dropped 7 bases, with 7 bases sitting between them. The CDR3 contains 12 residues. CDR3 region: CASSERVNEQFF. As DNA, the CDR3 is TGTGCCAGCAGTGAGAGGGTTAATGAGCAGTTCTTC.

The sample holds a few counts of this clonotype. The genes are TRBV6-2 or TRBV6-3 and TRBJ2-3, with a weak D call TRBD2 (5 bases). Between the trimmed V and J ends, which lost 0 bases and 4 bases, there was a span of 5 bases. In germline, CDR1 is MNHEY, CDR2 SVGEGT. This CDR3 has 13 amino acids. The CDR3 spells CASSYSGADTQYF. CDR3 in DNA: TGTGCCAGCAGTTACTCCGGGGCAGATACGCAGTATTTT.

This clonotype has a handful of counts. This chain joins TRBV6-2 or TRBV6-3 and TRBJ2-7; TRBD1 aligns across 7 bases. Germline CDR1 MNHEY, CDR2 SVGEGT. After removal of 7 bases from V and 1 base from J, the junction contained 10 bases not matched to a gene. This CDR3 region has 15 residues. The CDR3 loop is CASNRQGYASYEQYF. CDR3 coding DNA: TGTGCCAGCAATCGACAGGGCTACGCGTCCTACGAGCAGTACTTC.

This clonotype came up a few times. The chain uses TRBV12-3 or TRBV12-4 and TRBJ1-1; the match to TRBD1 covers 8 bases. J was trimmed by 4 bases and V by 6 bases; bases with no gene match: 4. This CDR3 contains 13 residues. DNA of the CDR3: TGTGCCAGCAGCAACGGACAGGGCACTGAAGCTTTCTTT. Its protein product is CASSNGQGTEAFF.

V and J are TRBV7-3 and TRBJ2-6; tentatively, D is TRBD2 (5 bases). The V end lost 3 bases, the J end lost 3 bases, and 9 bases lay between the germline ends. Germline-derived CDR1 and CDR2 are SGHTA and FQGTGA. CDR3 length equals 15 residues. The CDR3 region has the DNA TGTGCCAGCAGCTTCGGACTTGGTGGGGCCAACGTCCTGACTTTC. Translating gives CASSFGLGGANVLTF.

This clonotype occurred a few times. The gene calls are TRBV7-9 and TRBJ2-2; 7 positions agree with TRBD1. CDR3 length: 16 amino acids. Germline loops: CDR1 SEHNR, CDR2 FQNEAQ (reference sequence). Unmatched junction bases numbered 8, after V lost 4 bases and J lost 3 bases. CDR3 in DNA: TGTGCCAGCAGCTCGAACCGGGACAGCGACACCGGGGAGCTGTTTTTT. It specifies CASSSNRDSDTGELFF. The full variable domain, completed using reference TRBV7-9 and TRBJ2-2, is DTGVSQNPRHKITKRGQNVTFRCDPISEHNRLYWYRQTLGQGPEFLTYFQNEAQLEKSRLLSDRFSAERPKGSFSTLEIQRTEQGDSAMYLCASSSNRDSDTGELFFGEGSRLTVL.

This clonotype was picked up many times. This chain links TRBV5-1 with TRBJ1-1; D possibly corresponds to TRBD1 (5 bases). The CDR3 contains 14 residues. Germline V gives CDR1 SGHRS, CDR2 YFSETQ. Deletions cut 4 bases from V and 0 bases from J, with 10 bases between. In DNA, the CDR3 is TGCGCCAGCAGCCAGACAGAGGTGAACACTGAAGCTTTCTTT. Translation: CASSQTEVNTEAFF.

This clonotype was seen a handful of times. The rearrangement links TRBV7-6 to TRBJ1-1, with D tentatively TRBD1 (6 bases). Germline CDR1 is SGHVS and CDR2 is FNYEAQ. V lost 1 base to trimming and J lost 0 bases, with 9 bases between them. The CDR3 length is 15 residues. CDR3 in amino acids: CASSLDRDVNTEAFF. As DNA, the CDR3 is TGTGCCAGCAGCTTAGACAGGGACGTGAACACTGAAGCTTTCTTT.

At least ten counts were recorded for this clonotype. The genes are TRBV19 and TRBJ1-5, with 7 bases aligning to TRBD1. Germline V gives CDR1 LNHDA, CDR2 SQIVND (reference sequence). The CDR3 contains 17 residues. V lost 5 bases, J lost 0 bases, and 10 bases stayed unmatched. CDR3 residues: CASSSPTGSHSNQPQHF. Written as DNA, the CDR3 is TGTGCCAGTAGTTCACCGACAGGGTCCCATAGCAATCAGCCCCAGCATTTT.

This chain uses TRBV6-5 with TRBJ1-1, with a weak D call TRBD1 (6 bases). The CDR3 runs to 13 residues. The germline CDR1 and CDR2 sequences are MNHEY and SVGAGI. Trimming stripped 2 bases from V and 4 bases from J, with 8 bases between. The CDR3 protein is CASSYRGGTEAFF. The CDR3 coding sequence is TGTGCCAGCAGTTACCGAGGGGGCACTGAAGCTTTCTTT.

This clonotype was seen a handful of times. The chain uses TRBV4-3 and TRBJ1-5; 7 positions agree with TRBD1. CDR1 and CDR2 (germline): LGHNA, YSLEER. This CDR3 spans 16 amino acids. Losses at the gene ends were 0 bases for V and 6 bases for J; bases not matched to a gene: 8. DNA of the CDR3: TGCGCCAGCAGCCAAGAACGAGGGGGCTGGGGTCAGCCCCAGCATTTT. Translation gives CASSQERGGWGQPQHF.

This clonotype has only a few counts. The V and J genes are TRBV28 and TRBJ1-2; D not resolved. CDR1 is MDHEN, CDR2 SYDVKM, per germline. There are 14 residues in the CDR3. Trimming removed 3 bases at V and 4 bases at J, with 12 bases between. As DNA, the CDR3 is TGTGCCAGCAGTTTGGGCGGACGGGTCTATGGCTACACCTTC. Protein sequence: CASSLGGRVYGYTF.

V gene TRBV18 combines with J gene TRBJ2-7, with D possibly matching TRBD1 (5 bases). The length of the CDR3 is 13 residues. CDR1 is KGHSH and CDR2 is LQKENI in the germline V gene. V was cut by 6 bases and J by 4 bases, with 13 bases left in between. This CDR3 reads CASSRTLTYEQYF. In DNA, the CDR3 is TGTGCCAGCTCGAGGACACTTACTTACGAGCAGTACTTC.

This clonotype was detected ten times or more. The CDR3: CASRVRDARGTEAFF. The CDR3 DNA reads as TGCGCCAGCAGGGTTAGGGACGCCCGTGGTACTGAAGCTTTCTTT. The rearrangement links TRBV5-1 to TRBJ1-1, with a tentative D call TRBD1 (5 bases). This CDR3 has 15 residues. Germline V gene sequence: CDR1 SGHRS, CDR2 YFSETQ. Trimming shortened V by 5 bases and J by 5 bases, and 19 bases separated the two germline ends.